The 29 T cell receptor beta chains below come from one sample, sequenced in a study of CXCR3-negative and CXCR3-positive naive CD8 T cells. Through 5' RACE with UMI labels, the TRB cDNA libraries were prepared. From its re-call of the 5' RACE reads, TCRdb lists each CDR3 protein once, without DNA. Reported are some 22,000 distinct CDR3 sequences; the ten largest clones contain roughly 3.9%. The sequenced sample consisted of naive CXCR3- CD8+ T cells from blood. This sample's subset: CD45RO-CCR7+CD27+CD95- naive CD8+ T cells lacking CXCR3 (TNR3-). The receptors were sampled from a human donor in good health. Some clones in this sample may be carry-over from other donors' samples.

The J gene is TRBJ2-2, the V gene TRBV5-4; TCRdb selects TRBD1, and the lack of DNA leaves this call unchecked. CDR3 size: 15 residues. The germline gives CDR1 SGHNT, CDR2 YYREEE (reference sequence). CDR3 amino acids: CASSLAEGAPGELFF.

The chain employs TRBV6-2 or TRBV6-3 and TRBJ1-5; absent DNA, TCRdb's TRBD1 call cannot be checked. The CDR3 totals 14 residues. Per germline, CDR1 MNHEY and CDR2 SVGEGT. The CDR3 sequence: CASTTGHVLQPQHF.

The chain has TRBV5-1 and TRBJ1-1. Germline V gene sequence: CDR1 SGHRS, CDR2 YFSETQ. The length of the CDR3 is 15 residues. The CDR3 region is CASSLAGTLNTEAFF.

The chain carries TRBV6-5 and TRBJ2-7; TCRdb designates TRBD1, a call that cannot be tested without DNA. Germline CDR1 is MNHEY and CDR2 is SVGAGI. The CDR3 consists of 14 residues. CDR3 in amino acids: CASRPRDSPYEQYF.

The chain couples TRBV5-1 to TRBJ2-3; TCRdb calls TRBD2, which cannot be checked without DNA. This CDR3 region has 16 residues. Germline-derived CDR1 and CDR2 are SGHRS and YFSETQ. The CDR3 spells CASSLTAGGSMDTQYF.

The rearrangement uses TRBV7-6 and TRBJ2-7; TCRdb designates TRBD1, a call that cannot be tested without DNA. Germline values: CDR1 SGHVS, CDR2 FNYEAQ. The length of the CDR3 is 15 residues. CDR3 amino acids: CASSLVGPLPYEQYF.

The chain joins TRBV6-2 or TRBV6-3 to TRBJ2-7; the TCRdb call, TRBD1, lacks DNA for checking. The CDR3 covers 16 residues. Per the germline V gene, CDR1 is MNHEY and CDR2 is SVGEGT. CDR3 region: CASTFVYGQGDYEQYF.

The chain carries TRBV6-6 and TRBJ1-1. Looked up from germline, CDR1 is MNHNY and CDR2 is SVGAGI (reference sequence). CDR3 length: 14 residues. CDR3 region: CASSPTVEGTEAFF.

The chain carries TRBV4-1 and TRBJ1-2. The CDR3 has 15 residues. From germline, CDR1 is MGHRA and CDR2 YSYEKL. The CDR3 region is CASSQNAGVNYGYTF.

The rearrangement uses TRBV5-1 and TRBJ1-1; the D gene TCRdb calls, TRBD1, cannot be checked with no DNA. The germline CDR1 and CDR2 sequences are SGHRS and YFSETQ. This CDR3 has 15 amino acids. The CDR3 loop reads CASSSPGTGTTEAFF. The entire variable domain, with the rest obtained from reference TRBV5-1 and TRBJ1-1, is as follows: KAGVTQTPRYLIKTRGQQVTLSCSPISGHRSVSWYQQTPGQGLQFLFEYFSETQRNKGNFPGRFSGRQFSNSRSEMNVSTLELGDSALYLCASSSPGTGTTEAFFGQGTRLTVV.

The V gene is TRBV10-3, the J gene TRBJ2-6; TCRdb calls TRBD1, which cannot be checked without DNA. The germline V gene has CDR1 ENHRY and CDR2 SYGVKD. The CDR3 loop spans 18 amino acids. The CDR3 protein is CAISEIEVRGSGANVLTF.

The J gene is TRBJ2-2, the V gene TRBV28; TCRdb selects TRBD2, and the lack of DNA leaves this call unchecked. Germline V lookup: CDR1 MDHEN, CDR2 SYDVKM. This CDR3 is 12 amino acids long. The CDR3 loop reads CASREGSGELFF.

The chain joins TRBV29-1 to TRBJ2-3; the D call from TCRdb, TRBD1, cannot be confirmed without DNA. The CDR3 is 13 amino acids. Germline-derived CDR1 and CDR2 are SQVTM and ANQGSEA. CDR3 sequence: CSVRQIRTDTQYF.

V gene TRBV23-1 combines with J gene TRBJ2-7; lacking DNA, the TRBD1 call made by TCRdb goes unchecked. TRBV23-1 is marked as an open reading frame, function uncertain. The CDR3 length is 15 residues. The CDR3 sequence is CASSQNRDRAYEQYF.

The gene calls are TRBV4-1 and TRBJ1-3. Germline V gene sequence: CDR1 MGHRA, CDR2 YSYEKL. The CDR3 spans 13 residues. The CDR3 spells CASSQMGGDTIYF.

This rearrangement joins TRBV4-2 to TRBJ1-4. CDR3 length: 16 amino acids. Germline V gene sequence: CDR1 LGHNA, CDR2 YNFKEQ. The CDR3 spells CASSVMPVATNEKLFF.

The chain joins TRBV29-1 to TRBJ1-4. The CDR3 has 15 residues. From germline, CDR1 is SQVTM and CDR2 ANQGSEA. CDR3 residues: CSVEDLVATNEKLFF.

This clonotype registers medium-sized by frequency. CDR3 in amino acids: CASSMTSATGELFF. The gene calls are TRBV28 and TRBJ2-2; the TRBD2 assignment by TCRdb is unverifiable without DNA. The CDR3 length is 14 residues. Germline-derived CDR1 and CDR2 are MDHEN and SYDVKM.

The V call is TRBV5-1, the J call TRBJ2-3; no DNA is available, so the TRBD2 call from TCRdb remains unchecked. CDR3 length: 16 amino acids. Germline CDR1 reads SGHRS; CDR2 reads YFSETQ. CDR3 sequence reads: CASSLLGPPLTDTQYF. The full variable domain, completed using reference TRBV5-1 and TRBJ2-3, is KAGVTQTPRYLIKTRGQQVTLSCSPISGHRSVSWYQQTPGQGLQFLFEYFSETQRNKGNFPGRFSGRQFSNSRSEMNVSTLELGDSALYLCASSLLGPPLTDTQYFGPGTRLTVL.

The CDR3 region is CASSPLAGEVDTQYF. The rearrangement joins TRBV7-8 to TRBJ2-3; without DNA, the TCRdb call of TRBD2 cannot be checked. Germline CDR1 is SGHVS and CDR2 is FQNEAQ. This CDR3 has 15 amino acids. The whole variable domain, filled in from reference TRBV7-8 and TRBJ2-3, reads GAGVSQSPRYKVAKRGQDVALRCDPISGHVSLFWYQQALGQGPEFLTYFQNEAQLDKSGLPSDRFFAERPEGSVSTLKIQRTQQEDSAVYLCASSPLAGEVDTQYFGPGTRLTVL.

The chain joins TRBV29-1 to TRBJ2-7. Germline CDR1 and CDR2: SQVTM and ANQGSEA. The CDR3 is 13 residues long. CDR3 amino acids: CSVELPSSYEQYF.

The rearrangement joins TRBV6-5 to TRBJ1-2. Germline-derived CDR1 and CDR2 are MNHEY and SVGAGI. The CDR3 has 18 amino acids. The CDR3 sequence is CASSYSSQLPLGLYGYTF.

This rearrangement joins TRBV4-1 to TRBJ2-5; TCRdb picks TRBD1, but there is no DNA to check that call. Per germline, CDR1 MGHRA and CDR2 YSYEKL. CDR3 length: 17 amino acids. Here the CDR3 reads CASSHDTTGHLQETQYF.

This clonotype is deemed medium-sized by its frequency. The V gene is TRBV11-3, the J gene TRBJ2-5; with no DNA, the TCRdb D assignment of TRBD1 cannot be verified. CDR1 is SGHNT, CDR2 YENEEA, per germline. The CDR3 covers 16 residues. The CDR3 spells CASSGATERPQETQYF.

The chain employs TRBV5-8 and TRBJ2-3; TCRdb returns TRBD2, unconfirmable since there is no DNA. There are 14 residues in the CDR3. In germline, CDR1 is SGHTS, CDR2 YDEGEE. CDR3 amino acids: CASSLYNREGTQYF. Supplemented by reference TRBV5-8 and TRBJ2-3, the full variable domain reads EAGVTQSPTHLIKTRGQQATLRCSPISGHTSVYWYQQALGLGLQFLLWYDEGEERNRGNFPPRFSGRQFPNYSSELNVNALELEDSALYLCASSLYNREGTQYFGPGTRLTVL.

The J gene is TRBJ2-3, the V gene TRBV5-5; TCRdb gives TRBD2 as the D gene, but with no DNA this cannot be confirmed. Per the germline V gene, CDR1 is SGHKS and CDR2 is YYEKEE (reference sequence). The CDR3 runs to 12 residues. The CDR3 region is CASSSTSETQYF.

The chain uses TRBV28 and TRBJ2-1; the D call from TCRdb, TRBD1, cannot be confirmed without DNA. Germline assignment: CDR1 MDHEN and CDR2 SYDVKM. CDR3 length equals 19 residues. CDR3 in amino acids: CASSLWARGILSSYNEQFF.

This chain links TRBV11-2 with TRBJ2-1; the TCRdb D gene call, TRBD2, has no DNA to confirm it. CDR1 and CDR2 from the germline V gene are SGHAT and FQNNGV. CDR3 length: 14 amino acids. CDR3 loop: CASSLDPSDNEQFF. The complete variable domain, with remaining parts taken from reference TRBV11-2 and TRBJ2-1, reads EAGVAQSPRYKIIEKRQSVAFWCNPISGHATLYWYQQILGQGPKLLIQFQNNGVVDDSQLPKDRFSAERLKGVDSTLKIQPAKLEDSAVYLCASSLDPSDNEQFFGPGTRLTVL.

V is TRBV29-1 and J is TRBJ2-1. The germline V gene has CDR1 SQVTM and CDR2 ANQGSEA. The CDR3 runs 14 residues. The CDR3 reads CSVEDSGRYNEQFF.